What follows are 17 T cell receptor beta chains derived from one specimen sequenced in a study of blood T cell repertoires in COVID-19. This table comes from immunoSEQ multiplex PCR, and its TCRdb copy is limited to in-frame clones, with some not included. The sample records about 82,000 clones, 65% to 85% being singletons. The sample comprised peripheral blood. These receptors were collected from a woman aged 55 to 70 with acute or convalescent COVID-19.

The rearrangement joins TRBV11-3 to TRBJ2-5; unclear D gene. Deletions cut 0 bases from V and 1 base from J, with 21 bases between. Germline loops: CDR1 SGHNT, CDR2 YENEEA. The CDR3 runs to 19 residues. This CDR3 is CASSLDLTSLSVPQETQYF. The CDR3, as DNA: TGTGCCAGCAGCTTAGATCTTACGTCGCTAAGCGTACCCCAAGAGACCCAGTACTTC.

In DNA, the CDR3 is TGTGCCAGCAGCGTAGGTGAGGGCTATGGCTACACCTTC. The encoded protein is CASSVGEGYGYTF. The chain recombines TRBV9 with TRBJ1-2; no definite D call. The CDR3 length is 13 residues. Trimming left V 0 bases short and J 4 bases short, with 7 bases between. From germline, CDR1 is SGDLS and CDR2 YYNGEE.

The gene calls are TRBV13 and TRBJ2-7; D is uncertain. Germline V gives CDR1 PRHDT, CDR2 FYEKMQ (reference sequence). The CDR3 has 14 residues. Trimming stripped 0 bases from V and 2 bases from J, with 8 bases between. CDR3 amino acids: CASSLGGIPYEQYF. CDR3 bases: TGTGCCAGCAGCTTAGGGGGCATCCCCTACGAGCAGTACTTC.

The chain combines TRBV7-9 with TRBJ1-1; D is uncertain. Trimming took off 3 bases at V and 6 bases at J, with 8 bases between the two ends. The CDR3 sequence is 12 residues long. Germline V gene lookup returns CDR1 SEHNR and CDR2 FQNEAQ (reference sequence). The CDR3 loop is CASSLLRAEAFF. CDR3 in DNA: TGTGCCAGCAGCTTGTTGCGGGCTGAAGCTTTCTTT.

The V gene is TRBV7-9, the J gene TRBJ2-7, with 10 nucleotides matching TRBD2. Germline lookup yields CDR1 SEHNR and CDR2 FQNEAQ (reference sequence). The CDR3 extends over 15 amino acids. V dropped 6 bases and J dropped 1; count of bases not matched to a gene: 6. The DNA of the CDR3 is TGTGCCAGCAGTTTCTCGACTAGCGGGTCCTACGAGCAGTACTTC. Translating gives CASSFSTSGSYEQYF. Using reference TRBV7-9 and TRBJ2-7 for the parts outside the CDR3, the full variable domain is DTGVSQNPRHKITKRGQNVTFRCDPISEHNRLYWYRQTLGQGPEFLTYFQNEAQLEKSRLLSDRFSAERPKGSFSTLEIQRTEQGDSAMYLCASSFSTSGSYEQYFGPGTRLTVT.

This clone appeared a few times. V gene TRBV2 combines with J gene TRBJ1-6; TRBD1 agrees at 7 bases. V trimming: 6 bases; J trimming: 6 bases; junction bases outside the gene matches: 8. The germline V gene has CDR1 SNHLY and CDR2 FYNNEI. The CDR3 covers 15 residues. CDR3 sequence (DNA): TGTGCCAGCAGACCTACGACAGGGTCTAATTCACCCCTCCACTTT. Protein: CASRPTTGSNSPLHF.

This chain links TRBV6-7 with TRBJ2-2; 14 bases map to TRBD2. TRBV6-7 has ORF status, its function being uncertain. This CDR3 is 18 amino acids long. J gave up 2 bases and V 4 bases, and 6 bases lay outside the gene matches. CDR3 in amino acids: CASSWGTSGGRNTGELFF. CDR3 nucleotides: TGTGCCAGCAGTTGGGGGACTAGCGGGGGCCGTAACACCGGGGAGCTGTTTTTT.

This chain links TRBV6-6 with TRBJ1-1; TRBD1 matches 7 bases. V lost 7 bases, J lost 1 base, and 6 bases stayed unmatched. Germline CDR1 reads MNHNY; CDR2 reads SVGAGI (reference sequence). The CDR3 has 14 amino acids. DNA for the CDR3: TGTGCCAGCACTCCCCGGGACAGGAACACTGAAGCTTTCTTT. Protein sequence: CASTPRDRNTEAFF.

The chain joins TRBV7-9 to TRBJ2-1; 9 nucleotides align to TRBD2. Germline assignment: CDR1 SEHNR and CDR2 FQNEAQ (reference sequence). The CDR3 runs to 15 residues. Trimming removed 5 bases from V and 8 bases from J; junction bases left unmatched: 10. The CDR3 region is CASSDGGGAFDEQFF. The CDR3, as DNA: TGTGCCAGCAGCGATGGCGGGGGGGCGTTCGATGAGCAGTTCTTC.

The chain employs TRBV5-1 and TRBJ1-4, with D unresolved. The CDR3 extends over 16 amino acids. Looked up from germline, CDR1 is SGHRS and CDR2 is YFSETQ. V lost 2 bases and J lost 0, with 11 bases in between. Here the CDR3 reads CASSLSSLATNEKLFF. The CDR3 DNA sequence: TGCGCCAGCAGCTTAAGCTCTCTTGCAACTAATGAAAAACTGTTTTTT.

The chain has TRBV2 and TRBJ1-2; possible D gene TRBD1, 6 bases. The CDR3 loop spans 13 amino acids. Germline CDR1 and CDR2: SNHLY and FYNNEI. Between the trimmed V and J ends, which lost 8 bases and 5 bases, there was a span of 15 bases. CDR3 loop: CASSRGGGYGYTF. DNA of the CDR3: TGTGCCAGCTCTAGGGGGGGAGGGTATGGCTACACCTTC. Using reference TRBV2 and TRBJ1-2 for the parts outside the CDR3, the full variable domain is EPEVTQTPSHQVTQMGQEVILRCVPISNHLYFYWYRQILGQKVEFLVSFYNNEISEKSEIFDDQFSVERPDGSNFTLKIRSTKLEDSAMYFCASSRGGGYGYTFGSGTRLTVV.

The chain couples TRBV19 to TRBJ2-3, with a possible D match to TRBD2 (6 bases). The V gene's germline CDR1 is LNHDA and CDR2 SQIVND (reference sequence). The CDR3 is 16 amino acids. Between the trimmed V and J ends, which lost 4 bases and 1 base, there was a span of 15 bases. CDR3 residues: CASSSERRGRTDTQYF. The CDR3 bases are TGTGCCAGTAGTAGCGAGAGGCGGGGCCGCACAGATACGCAGTATTTT.

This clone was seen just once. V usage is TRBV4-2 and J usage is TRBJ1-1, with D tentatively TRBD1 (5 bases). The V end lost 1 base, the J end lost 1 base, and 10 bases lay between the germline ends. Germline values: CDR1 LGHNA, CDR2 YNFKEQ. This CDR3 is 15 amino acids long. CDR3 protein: CASSQALRENTEAFF. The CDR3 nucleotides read TGTGCCAGCAGCCAAGCCCTCAGGGAGAACACTGAAGCTTTCTTT.

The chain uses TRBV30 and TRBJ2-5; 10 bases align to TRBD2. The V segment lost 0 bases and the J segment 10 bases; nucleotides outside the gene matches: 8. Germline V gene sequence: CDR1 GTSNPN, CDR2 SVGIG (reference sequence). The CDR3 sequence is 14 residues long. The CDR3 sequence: CAWSVTSGKGGQYF. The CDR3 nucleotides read TGTGCCTGGAGTGTCACTAGCGGGAAGGGAGGCCAGTACTTC.

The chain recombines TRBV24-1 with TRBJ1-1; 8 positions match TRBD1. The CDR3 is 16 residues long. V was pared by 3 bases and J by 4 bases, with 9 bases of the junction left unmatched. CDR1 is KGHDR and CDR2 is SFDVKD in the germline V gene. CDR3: CATSDGGRGRITEAFF. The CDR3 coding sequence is TGTGCCACCAGTGATGGGGGCAGGGGGCGAATCACTGAAGCTTTCTTT.

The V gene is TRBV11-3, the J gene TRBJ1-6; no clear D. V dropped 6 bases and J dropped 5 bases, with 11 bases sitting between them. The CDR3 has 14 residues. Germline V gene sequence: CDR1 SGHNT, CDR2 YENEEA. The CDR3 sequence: CASRRQVDNSPLHF. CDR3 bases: TGTGCCAGCAGACGTCAGGTGGATAATTCACCCCTCCACTTT.

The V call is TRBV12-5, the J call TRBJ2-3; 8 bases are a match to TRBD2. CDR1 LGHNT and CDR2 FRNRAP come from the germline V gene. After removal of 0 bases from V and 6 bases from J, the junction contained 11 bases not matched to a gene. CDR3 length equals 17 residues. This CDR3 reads CASGLVLGSGVSDTQYF. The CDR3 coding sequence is TGTGCTAGTGGTTTGGTACTAGGTAGCGGGGTGAGTGATACGCAGTATTTT.